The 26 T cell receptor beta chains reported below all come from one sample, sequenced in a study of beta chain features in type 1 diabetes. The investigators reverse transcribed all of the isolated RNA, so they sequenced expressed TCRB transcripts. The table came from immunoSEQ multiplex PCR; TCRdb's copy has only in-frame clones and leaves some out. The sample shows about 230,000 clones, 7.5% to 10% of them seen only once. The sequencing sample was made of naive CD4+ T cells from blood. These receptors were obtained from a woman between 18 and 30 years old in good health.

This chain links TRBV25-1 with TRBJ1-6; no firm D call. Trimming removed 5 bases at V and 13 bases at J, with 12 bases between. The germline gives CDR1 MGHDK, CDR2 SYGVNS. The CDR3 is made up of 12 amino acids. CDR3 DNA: TGTGCCAGCAGTTCCCCGGGGAGTCCCCTCCACTTT. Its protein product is CASSSPGSPLHF. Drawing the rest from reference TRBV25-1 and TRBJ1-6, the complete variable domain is EADIYQTPRYLVIGTGKKITLECSQTMGHDKMYWYQQDPGMELHLIHYSYGVNSTEKGDLSSESTVSRIRTEHFPLTLESARPSHTSQYLCASSSPGSPLHFGNGTRLTVT.

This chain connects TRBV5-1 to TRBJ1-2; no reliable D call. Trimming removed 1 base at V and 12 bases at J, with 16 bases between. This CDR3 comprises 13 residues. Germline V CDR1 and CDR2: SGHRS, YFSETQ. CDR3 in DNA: TGCGCCAGCAGCTTGACGCAAGACACAATGAACACCTTC. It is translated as CASSLTQDTMNTF. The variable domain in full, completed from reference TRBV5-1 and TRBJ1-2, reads KAGVTQTPRYLIKTRGQQVTLSCSPISGHRSVSWYQQTPGQGLQFLFEYFSETQRNKGNFPGRFSGRQFSNSRSEMNVSTLELGDSALYLCASSLTQDTMNTFGSGTRLTVV.

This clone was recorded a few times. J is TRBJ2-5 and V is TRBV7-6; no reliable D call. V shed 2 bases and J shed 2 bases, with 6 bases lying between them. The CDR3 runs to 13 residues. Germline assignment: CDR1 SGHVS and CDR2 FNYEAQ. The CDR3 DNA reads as TGTGCCAGCAGCTTACGTCTGCAAGAGACCCAGTACTTC. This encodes CASSLRLQETQYF.

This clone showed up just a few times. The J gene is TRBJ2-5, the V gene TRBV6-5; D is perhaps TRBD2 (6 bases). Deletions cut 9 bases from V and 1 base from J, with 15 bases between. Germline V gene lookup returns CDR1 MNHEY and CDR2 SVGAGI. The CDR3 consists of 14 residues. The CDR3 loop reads CASRFPGAQETQYF. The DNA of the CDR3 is TGTGCCAGTCGTTTTCCGGGAGCCCAAGAGACCCAGTACTTC.

The DNA of the CDR3 is TGTGCCAGCAGCCCCCTCAGCGGGGACAATGAGCAGTTCTTC. Residues: CASSPLSGDNEQFF. This sequence joins TRBV5-5 and TRBJ2-1, with 7 bases identical to TRBD2. Germline CDR1 reads SGHKS; CDR2 reads YYEKEE (reference sequence). The trim removed 4 bases at V and 5 bases at J, leaving 6 bases unmatched. This CDR3 has 14 residues.

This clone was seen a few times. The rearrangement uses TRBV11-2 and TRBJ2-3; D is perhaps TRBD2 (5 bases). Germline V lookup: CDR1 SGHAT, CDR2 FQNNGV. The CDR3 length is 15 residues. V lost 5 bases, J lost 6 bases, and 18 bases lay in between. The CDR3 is CASSPSSRSPDTQYF. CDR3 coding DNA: TGTGCCAGCAGCCCTAGCTCGAGGTCCCCCGATACGCAGTATTTT.

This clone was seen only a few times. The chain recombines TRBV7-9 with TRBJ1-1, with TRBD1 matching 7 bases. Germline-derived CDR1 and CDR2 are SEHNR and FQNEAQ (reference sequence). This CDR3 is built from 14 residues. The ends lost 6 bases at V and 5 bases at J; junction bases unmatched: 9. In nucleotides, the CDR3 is TGTGCCAGCAGGCAAGACAGGGCTGGGACTGAAGCTTTCTTT. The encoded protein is CASRQDRAGTEAFF.

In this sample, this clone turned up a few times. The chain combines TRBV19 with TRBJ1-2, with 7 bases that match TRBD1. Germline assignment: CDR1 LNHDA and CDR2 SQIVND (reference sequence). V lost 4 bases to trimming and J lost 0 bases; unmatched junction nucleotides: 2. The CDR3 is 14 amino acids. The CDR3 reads CASSTGTANYGYTF. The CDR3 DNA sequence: TGTGCCAGTAGTACGGGGACAGCTAACTATGGCTACACCTTC. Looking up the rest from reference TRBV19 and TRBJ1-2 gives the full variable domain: DGGITQSPKYLFRKEGQNVTLSCEQNLNHDAMYWYRQDPGQGLRLIYYSQIVNDFQKGDIAEGYSVSREKKESFPLTVTSAQKNPTAFYLCASSTGTANYGYTFGSGTRLTVV.

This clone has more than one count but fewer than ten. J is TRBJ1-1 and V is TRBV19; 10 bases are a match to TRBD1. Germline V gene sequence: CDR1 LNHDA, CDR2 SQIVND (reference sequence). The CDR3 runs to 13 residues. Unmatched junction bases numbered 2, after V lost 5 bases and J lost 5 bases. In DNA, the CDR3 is TGTGCCAGTAGTCGGACAGGGGGAACTGAAGCTTTCTTT. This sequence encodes CASSRTGGTEAFF.

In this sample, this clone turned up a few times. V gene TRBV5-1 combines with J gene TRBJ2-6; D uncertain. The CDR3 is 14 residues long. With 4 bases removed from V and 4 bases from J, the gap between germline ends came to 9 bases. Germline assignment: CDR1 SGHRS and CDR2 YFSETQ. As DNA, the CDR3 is TGCGCCAGCAGCACTGGTCCCGGGGCCAACGTCCTGACTTTC. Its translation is CASSTGPGANVLTF.

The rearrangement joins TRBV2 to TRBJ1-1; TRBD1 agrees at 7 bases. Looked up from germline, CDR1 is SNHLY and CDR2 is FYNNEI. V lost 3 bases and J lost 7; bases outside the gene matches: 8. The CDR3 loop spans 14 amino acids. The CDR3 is CASSDDLGTVEAFF. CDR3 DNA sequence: TGTGCCAGCAGTGACGACCTTGGGACAGTTGAAGCTTTCTTT.

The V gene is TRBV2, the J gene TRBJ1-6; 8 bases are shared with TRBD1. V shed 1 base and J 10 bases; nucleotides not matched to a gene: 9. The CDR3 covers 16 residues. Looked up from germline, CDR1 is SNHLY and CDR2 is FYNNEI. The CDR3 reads CASSEERTGSGSPLHF. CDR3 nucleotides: TGTGCCAGCAGTGAAGAGAGGACAGGGTCGGGGTCACCCCTCCACTTT. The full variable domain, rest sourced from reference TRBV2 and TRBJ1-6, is EPEVTQTPSHQVTQMGQEVILRCVPISNHLYFYWYRQILGQKVEFLVSFYNNEISEKSEIFDDQFSVERPDGSNFTLKIRSTKLEDSAMYFCASSEERTGSGSPLHFGNGTRLTVT.

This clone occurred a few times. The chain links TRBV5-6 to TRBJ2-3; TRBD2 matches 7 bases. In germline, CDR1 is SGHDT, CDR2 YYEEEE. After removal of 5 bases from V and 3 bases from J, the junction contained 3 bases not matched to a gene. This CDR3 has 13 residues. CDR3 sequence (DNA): TGTGCCAGCAGGAGGGAGGGAACAGATACGCAGTATTTT. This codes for CASRREGTDTQYF.

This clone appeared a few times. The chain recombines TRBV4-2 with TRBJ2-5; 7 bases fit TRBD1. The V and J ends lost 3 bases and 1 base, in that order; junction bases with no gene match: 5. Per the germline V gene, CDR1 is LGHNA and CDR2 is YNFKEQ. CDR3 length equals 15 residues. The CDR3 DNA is TGTGCCAGCAGCCAGATGGGACAGATCCAAGAGACCCAGTACTTC. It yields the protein CASSQMGQIQETQYF.

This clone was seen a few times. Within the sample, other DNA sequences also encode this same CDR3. The DNA of the CDR3 is TGTGCCAGCAGTTACAGGGGAGGCGGCAATCAGCCCCAGCATTTT. Translation gives CASSYRGGGNQPQHF. V and J are TRBV6-5 and TRBJ1-5; D may be TRBD1 (5 bases). The germline V gene encodes CDR1 MNHEY and CDR2 SVGAGI. V was clipped by 2 bases and J by 2 bases, with 10 bases between them. The CDR3 totals 15 residues.

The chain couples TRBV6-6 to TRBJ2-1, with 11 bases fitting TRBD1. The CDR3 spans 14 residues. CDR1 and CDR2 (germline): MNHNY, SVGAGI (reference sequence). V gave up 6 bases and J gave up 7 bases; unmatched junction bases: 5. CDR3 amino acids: CASSLGQGGNEQFF. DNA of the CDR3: TGTGCCAGCAGCCTGGGACAGGGGGGTAATGAGCAGTTCTTC.

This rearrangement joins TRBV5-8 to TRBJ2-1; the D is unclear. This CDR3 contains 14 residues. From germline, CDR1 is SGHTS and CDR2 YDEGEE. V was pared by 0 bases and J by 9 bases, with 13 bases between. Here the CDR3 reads CASSLVQELGEQFF. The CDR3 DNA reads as TGTGCCAGCAGCTTGGTCCAAGAACTCGGTGAGCAGTTCTTC. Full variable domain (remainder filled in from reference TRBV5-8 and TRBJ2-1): EAGVTQSPTHLIKTRGQQATLRCSPISGHTSVYWYQQALGLGLQFLLWYDEGEERNRGNFPPRFSGRQFPNYSSELNVNALELEDSALYLCASSLVQELGEQFFGPGTRLTVL.

The CDR3 loop reads CASGSGGAYEQYF. Written as DNA, the CDR3 is TGTGCCAGCGGTAGCGGGGGGGCCTACGAGCAGTACTTC. The chain couples TRBV11-2 to TRBJ2-7; the match to TRBD2 covers 11 bases. The CDR3 loop spans 13 amino acids. V gave up 8 bases and J gave up 2 bases; unmatched junction bases: 2. The germline CDR1 and CDR2 sequences are SGHAT and FQNNGV.

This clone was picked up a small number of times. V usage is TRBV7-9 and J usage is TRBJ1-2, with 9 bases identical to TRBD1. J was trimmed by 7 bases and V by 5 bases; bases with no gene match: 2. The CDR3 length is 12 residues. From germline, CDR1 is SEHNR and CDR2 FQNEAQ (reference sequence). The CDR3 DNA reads TGTGCCAGCAGCCCGGACAGGGGTGGCTACACCTTC. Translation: CASSPDRGGYTF. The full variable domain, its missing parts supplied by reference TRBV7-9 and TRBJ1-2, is DTGVSQNPRHKITKRGQNVTFRCDPISEHNRLYWYRQTLGQGPEFLTYFQNEAQLEKSRLLSDRFSAERPKGSFSTLEIQRTEQGDSAMYLCASSPDRGGYTFGSGTRLTVV.

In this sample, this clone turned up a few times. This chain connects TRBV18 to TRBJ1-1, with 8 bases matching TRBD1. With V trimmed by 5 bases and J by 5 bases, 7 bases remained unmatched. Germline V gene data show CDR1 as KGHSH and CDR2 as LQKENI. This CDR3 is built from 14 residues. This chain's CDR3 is CASSRPGQGTEAFF. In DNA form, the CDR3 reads TGTGCCAGCTCAAGACCCGGACAGGGTACTGAAGCTTTCTTT.

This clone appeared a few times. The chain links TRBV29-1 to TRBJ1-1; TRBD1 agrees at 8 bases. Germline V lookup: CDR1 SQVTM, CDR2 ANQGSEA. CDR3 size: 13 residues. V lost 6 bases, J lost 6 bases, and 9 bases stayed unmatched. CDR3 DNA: TGCAGCGTGGGACAGGCCCCCTGGTCTGAAGCTTTCTTT. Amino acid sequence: CSVGQAPWSEAFF.

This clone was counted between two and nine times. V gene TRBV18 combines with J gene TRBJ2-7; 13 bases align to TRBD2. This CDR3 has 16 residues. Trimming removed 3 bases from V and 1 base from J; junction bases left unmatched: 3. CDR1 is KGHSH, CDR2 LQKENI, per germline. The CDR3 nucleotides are TGTGCCAGCTCACCCCGGACTAGCGGGGGATCCTACGAGCAGTACTTC. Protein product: CASSPRTSGGSYEQYF. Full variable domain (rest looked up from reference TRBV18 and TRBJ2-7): NAGVMQNPRHLVRRRGQEARLRCSPMKGHSHVYWYRQLPEEGLKFMVYLQKENIIDESGMPKERFSAEFPKEGPSILRIQQVVRGDSAAYFCASSPRTSGGSYEQYFGPGTRLTVT.

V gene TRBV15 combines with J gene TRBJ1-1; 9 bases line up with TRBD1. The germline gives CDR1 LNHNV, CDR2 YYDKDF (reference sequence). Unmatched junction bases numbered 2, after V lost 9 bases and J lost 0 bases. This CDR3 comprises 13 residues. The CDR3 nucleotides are TGTGCCACGGGACAGGGACTGAACACTGAAGCTTTCTTT. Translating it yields CATGQGLNTEAFF. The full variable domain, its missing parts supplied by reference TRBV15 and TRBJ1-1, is DAMVIQNPRYQVTQFGKPVTLSCSQTLNHNVMYWYQQKSSQAPKLLFHYYDKDFNNEADTPDNFQSRRPNTSFCFLDIRSPGLGDTAMYLCATGQGLNTEAFFGQGTRLTVV.

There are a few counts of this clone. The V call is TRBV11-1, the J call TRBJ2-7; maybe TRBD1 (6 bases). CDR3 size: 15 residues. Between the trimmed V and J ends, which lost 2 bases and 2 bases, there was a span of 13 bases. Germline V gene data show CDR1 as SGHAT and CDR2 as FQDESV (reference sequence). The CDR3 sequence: CASSLNHREPYEQYF. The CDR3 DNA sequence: TGTGCCAGCAGCTTAAACCACAGGGAACCCTACGAGCAGTACTTC.

The CDR3 here is CASSLVAGGDSPLHF. In DNA form, the CDR3 reads TGTGCCAGCAGCTTAGTCGCAGGGGGAGATTCACCCCTCCACTTT. The V gene is TRBV7-9, the J gene TRBJ1-6; 7 nucleotides align to TRBD1. This CDR3 has 15 amino acids. Looked up from germline, CDR1 is SEHNR and CDR2 is FQNEAQ (reference sequence). Germline trimming cut 1 base from V and 8 bases from J; bases unmatched to any gene: 5.

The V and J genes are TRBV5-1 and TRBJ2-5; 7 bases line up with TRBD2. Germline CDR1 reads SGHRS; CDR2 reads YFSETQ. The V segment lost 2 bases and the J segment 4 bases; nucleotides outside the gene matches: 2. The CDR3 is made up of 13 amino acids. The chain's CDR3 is CASSLIAGETQYF. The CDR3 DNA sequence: TGCGCCAGCAGCTTAATAGCGGGAGAGACCCAGTACTTC.